The 3 T cell receptor beta chains given below trace back to one sample, sequenced in a study of blood T cell repertoires in COVID-19. Only in-frame clones appear in the TCRdb table, and some are missing; sequencing was by immunoSEQ multiplex PCR. The sample contains roughly 150,000 clones, approximately 80% of which appear only once. Sequencing was carried out using PBMCs or T cells enriched from blood (not recorded which). These receptors all stem from a woman aged 45-60 years who had recovered from COVID-19.

V usage is TRBV9 and J usage is TRBJ1-6; TRBD1 matches 8 bases. The J segment lost 9 bases and the V segment lost 5 bases, leaving 7 bases of the junction unmatched. Germline values: CDR1 SGDLS, CDR2 YYNGEE. The CDR3 spans 14 residues. The CDR3 loop is CASSGGQGTSPLHF. The CDR3 nucleotides are TGTGCCAGCAGTGGAGGACAGGGCACTTCACCCCTCCACTTT.

This rearrangement joins TRBV7-5 to TRBJ1-6; the listed D gene, TRBD1, was not tested against the DNA. TRBV7-5 is tagged as a pseudogene. This CDR3 is 21 amino acids long. CDR3 in amino acids: CARSTPGTGFRDGSGNSPLHF. In DNA form, the CDR3 reads TGTGCCAGAAGCACCCCAGGGACAGGGTTCCGAGATGGTAGTGGGAATTCACCCCTCCACTTT.

This chain joins TRBV2 and TRBJ2-7; 7 positions agree with TRBD1. J gave up 6 bases and V 4 bases, and 3 bases lay outside the gene matches. The germline gives CDR1 SNHLY, CDR2 FYNNEI. The CDR3 is 12 amino acids. The CDR3 spells CASSVDRREQYF. The DNA for the CDR3 is TGTGCCAGCAGTGTGGACAGGCGCGAGCAGTACTTC. Complete variable domain (other parts from reference TRBV2 and TRBJ2-7): EPEVTQTPSHQVTQMGQEVILRCVPISNHLYFYWYRQILGQKVEFLVSFYNNEISEKSEIFDDQFSVERPDGSNFTLKIRSTKLEDSAMYFCASSVDRREQYFGPGTRLTVT.